This T cell receptor beta chain was obtained from a study of T cells expressing NK-cell markers. For the study at large: Repertoires of TCR beta were obtained from T cells sorted as CD3+CD56+NKG2C+, CD3+CD56+NKG2C- and CD3+CD56-NKG2C+.

Germline V gene data show CDR1 as DFQATT and CDR2 as SNEGSKA (reference sequence). The length of the CDR3 is 19 residues. TCR beta cDNA was made by 5'RACE template switching with UMIs. Reprocessing the 5' RACE reads, TCRdb reports a single entry for every CDR3 protein and omits DNA. The sample has under 500,000 distinct CDR3 sequences. This TCR was sampled from a woman aged 18-70 years in good health. This chain connects TRBV20-1 to TRBJ2-3; absent DNA, TCRdb's TRBD2 call cannot be checked. The sample was blood T cells: a sorted CD56 or NKG2C T cell subset, CD4+ or CD8+ T cells, or bulk PBMC T cells (not recorded which). Here the CDR3 reads CSARPPFFSGRRVVDTQYF.